This is a list of T cell receptor beta chains from one sample in a study of radiotherapy plus CTLA-4 blockade in lung cancer. This table comes from immunoSEQ multiplex PCR, and its TCRdb copy is limited to in-frame clones, with some not included. Of 50,000 to 65,000 clones in the sample, 77% were seen once. The sample was peripheral blood, taken from a patient treated with radiotherapy plus ipilimumab. These receptors all stem from a human donor with non-small cell lung cancer who had a partial response to radiotherapy plus ipilimumab. The CDR3 runs from the conserved cysteine through the conserved F or W. Each record gives: CDR3 DNA, CDR3 protein, clone size, V gene, J gene, D gene. D genes are given only for firm matches. Size tells how often a clone was seen (once, few, many) or the class of an expanded clone, and some rows leave it out.

TGTGCCAGCAGCTTGGGACAGAATGAAAAACTGTTTTTT	CASSLGQNEKLFF	NA	TRBV7-3	TRBJ1-4	TRBD1
TGTGCCAGCAGCGGAGAGACCCAGTACTTC	CASSGETQYF	NA	TRBV2	TRBJ2-5	NA
TGTGCCAGCAGCCCGGGTGGGAGGGACTATGGCTACACCTTC	CASSPGGRDYGYTF	NA	TRBV7-3	TRBJ1-2	NA
TGTGCCAGCAGCTTGGAGCCCCGAGATACGCAGTATTTT	CASSLEPRDTQYF	NA	TRBV5-4	TRBJ2-3	NA
TGCGCCAACCGTGGACAGGGGAGCAATGAGCAGTTCTTC	CANRGQGSNEQFF	once	TRBV10-2	TRBJ2-1	TRBD1
TGTGCCAGCAATCCAGCGGGGGGCGCCTACGAGCAGTACTTC	CASNPAGGAYEQYF	NA	TRBV6-5	TRBJ2-7	TRBD2
TGTGCCAGCAGCTTGGACAATGATAATTCACCCCTCCACTTT	CASSLDNDNSPLHF	NA	TRBV5-4	TRBJ1-6	NA
TGTGCCAGCAGCGAGCAGGGGTCCATTCAGTACTTC	CASSEQGSIQYF	NA	TRBV11-2	TRBJ2-4	NA
TGTGCCAGCAGACCTACAGGGTCAAATCAGCCCCAGCATTTT	CASRPTGSNQPQHF	NA	TRBV6-6	TRBJ1-5	NA
TGTGCCAGTAGTATGACCCGCGGAGGCGGGGAGCTGTTTTTT	CASSMTRGGGELFF	few	TRBV19	TRBJ2-2	NA
TGCAGCGCACAACAGCTGAACACTGAAGCTTTCTTT	CSAQQLNTEAFF	NA	TRBV29-1	TRBJ1-1	NA
TGTGCCAGCATCCGGGGGGGAGGCTACACCTTC	CASIRGGGYTF	NA	TRBV6-1	TRBJ1-2	NA
TGTGCCAGCAGCACAGGACAGGGGGAAGAGACCCAGTACTTC	CASSTGQGEETQYF	NA	TRBV7-3	TRBJ2-5	TRBD1
TGTGCCAGCGTCGATAGCAACACTGAAGCTTTCTTT	CASVDSNTEAFF	NA	TRBV2	TRBJ1-1	NA
TGTGCCAGCAGTGCCACAGGGGGCCGAATCTACGAGCAGTACTTC	CASSATGGRIYEQYF	few	TRBV28	TRBJ2-7	TRBD1
TGTGCCAGTAGTATAGTTGCGGGGGGGCTCAGCAATGAGCAGTTCTTC	CASSIVAGGLSNEQFF	NA	TRBV19	TRBJ2-1	TRBD2
TGCGCCAGCAGTGTGTTTCTAGCGGGGGGTTCCACAGATACGCAGTATTTT	CASSVFLAGGSTDTQYF	NA	TRBV5-1	TRBJ2-3	TRBD2
TGTGCCAGTAGACAGAGCTATAATTCACCCCTCCACTTT	CASRQSYNSPLHF	NA	TRBV19	TRBJ1-6	NA
TGCGCCAGCAGCCAAGATCTGACAGGGGGCAATCAGCCCCAGCATTTT	CASSQDLTGGNQPQHF	few	TRBV4-1	TRBJ1-5	TRBD1
TGCGCCAGCAGTGGAGAGTCCTATAATTCACCCCTCCACTTT	CASSGESYNSPLHF	NA	TRBV5-1	TRBJ1-6	NA
TGTGCCAGCAGCTTAGAAGGGGGCGATGGCTACACCTTC	CASSLEGGDGYTF	NA	TRBV7-6	TRBJ1-2	TRBD1
TGTGCCAGTAGAAAAATTGGAGACAATCAGCCCCAGCATTTT	CASRKIGDNQPQHF	NA	TRBV19	TRBJ1-5	NA
TGTGCCAGCAGCCGCCCCCGGAGGGATCCCTCCTACGAGCAGTACTTC	CASSRPRRDPSYEQYF	NA	TRBV21-1	TRBJ2-7	NA
TGTGCCAGCAGCGAACTCTATAGGGGTAGTTCTGGGGCCAACGTCCTGACTTTC	CASSELYRGSSGANVLTF	NA	TRBV5-6	TRBJ2-6	NA
TGTGCCAGCAGCGCTAGACAGGGATCTCCTTATAATTCCCCCCTCCACTTT	CASSARQGSPYNSPLHF	NA	TRBV7-6	TRBJ1-6	TRBD1
TGTGCCAGTAGTATTGAGCAACAGCTTAATTCACCCCTCCACTTT	CASSIEQQLNSPLHF	NA	TRBV19	TRBJ1-6	NA
TGTGCCAGCAGCTCCCCCAGCGGGGGGAACACAGATACGCAGTATTTT	CASSSPSGGNTDTQYF	NA	TRBV4-2	TRBJ2-3	TRBD2
TGTGCCAGCAGCTCTTCCGGGGGGCACGTTGAGCAGTTCTTC	CASSSSGGHVEQFF	NA	TRBV7-2	TRBJ2-1	NA
TGCGCCAGCAGCCAAGACGGCAGGCCCTACGAGCAGTACTTC	CASSQDGRPYEQYF	NA	TRBV4-1	TRBJ2-7	NA
TGCGCCAGCAGCTTGGGGACAGGGGACCAGCCCCAGCATTTT	CASSLGTGDQPQHF	NA	TRBV5-1	TRBJ1-5	TRBD1
TGTGCCAGCAGTGGGACAGGGCCTACCTATGGCTACACCTTC	CASSGTGPTYGYTF	NA	TRBV6-1	TRBJ1-2	TRBD1
TGTGCCAGCAGTACAGCTGTGAACACTGAAGCTTTCTTT	CASSTAVNTEAFF	NA	TRBV2	TRBJ1-1	NA
TGTGCCAGCAGTTACTCTCGGGACAGGGTAGGCACTGAAGCTTTCTTT	CASSYSRDRVGTEAFF	NA	TRBV6-5	TRBJ1-1	TRBD1
TGTGCCTGGAGTGTGAGCGGGGTCAAAGGGGAGCAGTTCTTC	CAWSVSGVKGEQFF	few	TRBV30	TRBJ2-1	TRBD2
TGTGCCAGCAGCCCCGCGACAGGGGCCGGGGTCTGGGGCTACACCTTC	CASSPATGAGVWGYTF	NA	TRBV5-4	TRBJ1-2	TRBD1
TGTGCCAGCAGGGTAGCGGGGGGGACCTACGAGCAGTACTTC	CASRVAGGTYEQYF	NA	TRBV7-2	TRBJ2-7	TRBD2
TGTGCCAGCAGCCCCGGGGGAAACACCGGGGAGCTGTTTTTT	CASSPGGNTGELFF	few	TRBV14	TRBJ2-2	NA
TGTGCCAGCACCGGACAGGGAATGGCCTACGAGCAGTACTTC	CASTGQGMAYEQYF	NA	TRBV6-1	TRBJ2-7	TRBD1
TGTGCCAGCAGCTTAGCAGGGGCGCGTAGCACTGAAGCTTTCTTT	CASSLAGARSTEAFF	NA	TRBV7-9	TRBJ1-1	NA
TGTGCCAGCAGCCCAGGACTAGCGGGGGGGGTCACCGGGGAGCTGTTTTTT	CASSPGLAGGVTGELFF	NA	TRBV9	TRBJ2-2	TRBD2
TGTGCCAGCAGCTTAGTGGTTAGCGGGGGACCTATCACGCAGTATTTT	CASSLVVSGGPITQYF	NA	TRBV7-2	TRBJ2-3	TRBD2
TGCGCCAGCAGCTTGTCCGGGACAGCAACTAATGAAAAACTGTTTTTT	CASSLSGTATNEKLFF	NA	TRBV5-1	TRBJ1-4	TRBD1
TGCGCCAGCAGTGAGTCGAACAGCAACCAAGAGACCCAGTACTTC	CASSESNSNQETQYF	NA	TRBV10-1	TRBJ2-5	NA
TGTGCCAGCAGTTCGGGACTAGCGGTTAACACCGGGGAGCTGTTTTTT	CASSSGLAVNTGELFF	NA	TRBV6-5	TRBJ2-2	TRBD2
TGTGCCAGCAGCCCGACAGGGGGCAAGACTGAAGCTTTCTTT	CASSPTGGKTEAFF	once	TRBV6-5	TRBJ1-1	TRBD1
TGTGCCAGCAGCTTAGGCGGAGGGTCGCCCCAGCATTTT	CASSLGGGSPQHF	NA	TRBV7-6	TRBJ1-5	NA
TGTGCCAGCAGGCCATGGGACAGGGGATCCGAGCAGTACTTC	CASRPWDRGSEQYF	once	TRBV27	TRBJ2-7	TRBD1
TGTGCCAGCAGCGTAGGAGGACTAGCTGGGCAAGAGACCCAGTACTTC	CASSVGGLAGQETQYF	NA	TRBV9	TRBJ2-5	TRBD2
TGTGCCAGCAGTTTTAGTCGGCTAGCGGGGGCAGATACGCAGTATTTT	CASSFSRLAGADTQYF	few	TRBV28	TRBJ2-3	TRBD2